The rows below give T cell receptor beta chains drawn from one sample of a study of cytomegalovirus exposure and HLA in healthy donors. Sequenced by immunoSEQ multiplex PCR; TCRdb stores in-frame clones only, minus some. Here the sample spans approximately 220,000 clones, 65% to 75% being singletons. The sequenced sample consisted of PBMCs. These receptors were obtained from a young woman in good health and CMV-seronegative. CDR3s include the opening cysteine and the closing phenylalanine or tryptophan. D genes are given only for firm matches. For some rows the clone size is stated as once, few or many, or as a class when expanded; others skip it.

.	.	TRBJ2-2	TRBV29-1	15	TGCAGCGTTTTGCGGTCTCCTGGAAACACCGGGGAGCTGTTTTTT	CSVLRSPGNTGELFF
.	.	TRBJ2-7	TRBV6-1	15	TGTGCCAGCAGTGATGGTCAGGCCGTTTACTACGAGCAGTACTTC	CASSDGQAVYYEQYF
TRBD1	.	TRBJ1-4	TRBV28	13	TGTGCCAGCAATGACAGGGGAGGTGAAAAACTGTTTTTT	CASNDRGGEKLFF
.	.	TRBJ2-3	TRBV6-1	13	TGTGCCAGCAGTTATCGGGGCACAGATACGCAGTATTTT	CASSYRGTDTQYF
.	.	TRBJ1-6	TRBV7-6	17	TGTGCCAGCAGCTTAGGTGCAGAATCCCCCCTTAATTCACCCCTCCACTTT	CASSLGAESPLNSPLHF
TRBD1	.	TRBJ2-5	TRBV7-7	15	TGTGCTAGCAGCGACACCGGGACAGGGGAAGAGACCCAGTACTTC	CASSDTGTGEETQYF
TRBD2	few	TRBJ2-1	TRBV27	15	TGTGCCAGCAGTTTATGGCGGGGGGGAAACAATGAGCAGTTCTTC	CASSLWRGGNNEQFF
.	.	TRBJ2-1	TRBV27	13	TGTGCCAGCAGTTTCGGGTCGGACAATGAGCAGTTCTTC	CASSFGSDNEQFF
TRBD1	.	TRBJ1-2	TRBV5-1	14	TGCGCCAGCAGCTGGGCAGGGGGCTTAGAGGGCTACACCTTC	CASSWAGGLEGYTF
.	.	TRBJ1-1	TRBV5-5	15	TGTGCCAGCAGCTTAAGGGCGGGGATGGACACTGAAGCTTTCTTT	CASSLRAGMDTEAFF
TRBD2	.	TRBJ2-1	TRBV9	16	TGTGCCAGCAGCGTAGCTTCAAGCGGGAGGCCCCAGGAGCAGTTCTTC	CASSVASSGRPQEQFF
TRBD1	.	TRBJ2-1	TRBV6-5	14	TGTGCCAGCAGCACAGGGGGCACCTACAATGAGCAGTTCTTC	CASSTGGTYNEQFF
TRBD2	.	TRBJ2-7	TRBV6-1	11	TGTGCCACCTTGGGGGGGAGCGAGCAGTACTTC	CATLGGSEQYF
.	.	TRBJ1-3	TRBV6-1	14	TGTGCCAGCAGTGAAAGAGGGACTGGAAACACCATATATTTT	CASSERGTGNTIYF
.	.	TRBJ2-3	TRBV5-1	14	TGCGCCAGCAGCTTCCCCTCCCGCACAGATACGCAGTATTTT	CASSFPSRTDTQYF
TRBD1	once	TRBJ1-2	TRBV2	13	TGTGCCAGCAGGCGACAGGGGGCCTATGGCTACACCTTC	CASRRQGAYGYTF
TRBD1	.	TRBJ1-4	TRBV7-8	16	TGTGCCAGCAGCTTATCGGGGACAGGGACAAATGAAAAACTGTTTTTT	CASSLSGTGTNEKLFF
TRBD1	.	TRBJ2-7	TRBV5-1	14	TGCGCCAGCAGCGGGACAGGGGCTATCTACGAGCAGTACTTC	CASSGTGAIYEQYF
.	.	TRBJ1-2	TRBV30	13	TGTGCCTGGACCCTTAATGCTAACTATGGCTACACCTTC	CAWTLNANYGYTF
.	.	TRBJ2-7	TRBV4-1	16	TGCGCCAGCAGCCAAGGTAGGGGGACTACCCACTACGAGCAGTACTTC	CASSQGRGTTHYEQYF
.	.	TRBJ1-2	TRBV19	11	TGTGCCAGTACAGCTAACTATGGCTACACCTTC	CASTANYGYTF
.	.	TRBJ1-2	TRBV7-2	13	TGTGCCAGCAGCCTAACAGGGATCGAGGGCTACACCTTC	CASSLTGIEGYTF
.	few	TRBJ1-1	TRBV7-9	13	TGTGCCAGCAGCCAAGGGGCGAACACTGAAGCTTTCTTT	CASSQGANTEAFF
TRBD2	.	TRBJ2-2	TRBV7-9	18	TGTGCCAGCAGCCCATTCGCTAGCGGGGGGGCGAACACCGGGGAGCTGTTTTTT	CASSPFASGGANTGELFF
.	.	TRBJ1-1	TRBV6-5	13	TGTGCCAGCAGGCCAACAGAGAACACTGAAGCTTTCTTT	CASRPTENTEAFF
.	.	TRBJ1-1	TRBV27	11	TGTGCCAGCTGCTCGGCGGGTGAAGCTTTCTTT	CASCSAGEAFF
TRBD1	.	TRBJ2-1	TRBV10-3	14	TGTGCCACTAGGACAGGGCCCAGGACGGATGAGCAGTTCTTC	CATRTGPRTDEQFF